These 21 T cell receptor beta chains came from one sample sequenced in a study of identical twins. A single record per CDR3 protein comes from TCRdb applying MiXCR to the 5' RACE reads. The sample carries more than 200,000 distinct CDR3 sequences, more than 12% recorded once. The sequenced sample was memory (CD45RO+) T cells sorted from blood. These receptors came from a young woman in good health.

This clonotype came up a few times. The genes are TRBV5-1 and TRBJ2-1; 7 nucleotides line up with TRBD1. Germline V gene lookup returns CDR1 SGHRS and CDR2 YFSETQ. The CDR3 consists of 14 residues. V lost 4 bases, J lost 2 bases, and 3 bases stayed unmatched. In DNA form, the CDR3 reads TGCGCCAGCAGCCCTGGACAGGCCTACAATGAGCAGTTCTTC. This codes for CASSPGQAYNEQFF.

The chain couples TRBV2 to TRBJ2-7, with TRBD1 as a possible D gene (5 bases). The germline V gene has CDR1 SNHLY and CDR2 FYNNEI. This CDR3 comprises 15 residues. The V and J ends lost 0 bases and 0 bases respectively, with 9 bases between them. Written as DNA, the CDR3 is TGTGCCAGCAGTGAAGCTGGGGCAGCCTCCTACGAGCAGTACTTC. Its translation is CASSEAGAASYEQYF.

This clonotype came up a few times. The chain carries TRBV7-2 and TRBJ2-1, with D possibly matching TRBD2 (5 bases). In germline, CDR1 is SGHTA, CDR2 FQGNSA. V lost 3 bases to trimming and J lost 10 bases, with 10 bases between them. This CDR3 has 12 amino acids. The CDR3 sequence is CASSFFSGEQFF. In DNA form, the CDR3 reads TGTGCCAGCAGCTTTTTCTCGGGGGAGCAGTTCTTC.

The chain combines TRBV4-1 with TRBJ2-2; either TRBD1 or TRBD2 may fit D (7 bases each). The V end lost 6 bases, the J end lost 4 bases, and 15 bases lay between the germline ends. Germline V gene sequence: CDR1 MGHRA, CDR2 YSYEKL. The CDR3 has 15 amino acids. The CDR3 protein is CASSREGAGTGELFF. The CDR3 bases are TGCGCCAGCAGTAGGGAGGGGGCCGGCACCGGGGAGCTGTTTTTT.

The chain recombines TRBV10-3 with TRBJ2-7; D is unresolved. The germline gives CDR1 ENHRY, CDR2 SYGVKD. The CDR3 length is 15 residues. Trimming shortened V by 2 bases and J by 0 bases, and 11 bases separated the two germline ends. The CDR3 nucleotides read TGTGCCATCAGTGAGCCCTGGACGTACTCCTACGAGCAGTACTTC. Translated: CAISEPWTYSYEQYF.

The chain is built from TRBV7-9 and TRBJ1-2; D gene ambiguous. The CDR3 covers 15 residues. V lost 3 bases to trimming and J lost 4 bases, with 15 bases between them. Germline V CDR1 and CDR2: SEHNR, FQNEAQ (reference sequence). The CDR3 DNA sequence: TGTGCCAGCAGCTTCGCGGTTCTGGGTGCCTATGGCTACACCTTC. Translated: CASSFAVLGAYGYTF.

This clonotype turned up a few times. V is TRBV20-1 and J is TRBJ1-1; no reliable D call. V shed 5 bases and J shed 4 bases, with 17 bases lying between them. The germline gives CDR1 DFQATT, CDR2 SNEGSKA (reference sequence). The CDR3 has 14 residues. The CDR3 loop is CSAGSSRGSTEAFF. The CDR3 DNA sequence: TGCAGTGCTGGAAGTAGTCGGGGAAGCACTGAAGCTTTCTTT.

DNA for the CDR3: TGTGCCAGTAGGACGGACCATGGGAGATACGAGCAGTACTTC. This translates into CASRTDHGRYEQYF. The genes are TRBV25-1 and TRBJ2-7, with D possibly matching TRBD2 (5 bases). Deletions cut 9 bases from V and 4 bases from J, with 19 bases between. CDR1 is MGHDK, CDR2 SYGVNS, per germline. This CDR3 spans 14 amino acids.

This clonotype has a handful of counts. The chain couples TRBV7-3 to TRBJ2-3, with TRBD2 matching 9 bases. The J segment lost 6 bases and the V segment lost 3 bases, leaving 7 bases of the junction unmatched. This CDR3 has 15 residues. Germline loops: CDR1 SGHTA, CDR2 FQGTGA. CDR3 DNA sequence: TGTGCCAGCAGCTTGGGACTAGCCTCGCGGGATACGCAGTATTTT. This translates into CASSLGLASRDTQYF. Combining the CDR3 with reference TRBV7-3 and TRBJ2-3 gives the whole variable domain GAGVSQTPSNKVTEKGKYVELRCDPISGHTALYWYRQSLGQGPEFLIYFQGTGAADDSGLPNDRFFAVRPEGSVSTLKIQRTERGDSAVYLCASSLGLASRDTQYFGPGTRLTVL.

This clonotype appeared a few times. The rearrangement links TRBV5-1 to TRBJ2-1, with 13 nucleotides matching TRBD2. V lost 4 bases to trimming and J lost 9 bases; unmatched junction nucleotides: 10. Germline V gene sequence: CDR1 SGHRS, CDR2 YFSETQ. This CDR3 spans 16 amino acids. As DNA, the CDR3 is TGCGCCAGCAGCCCGCGCACCGGGACTAGCGGGATTGAGCAGTTCTTC. Encoded protein: CASSPRTGTSGIEQFF.

The rearrangement joins TRBV10-3 to TRBJ1-5; tentatively, D is TRBD1 (5 bases). V lost 4 bases to trimming and J lost 6 bases, with 10 bases between them. Germline V gene data show CDR1 as ENHRY and CDR2 as SYGVKD. This CDR3 has 13 amino acids. The CDR3 sequence is CAISGGGGQPQHF. CDR3 in DNA: TGTGCCATCAGTGGGGGGGGAGGTCAGCCCCAGCATTTT.

This clonotype was seen a handful of times. This chain uses TRBV29-1 with TRBJ2-1, with 9 bases matching TRBD2. The CDR3 consists of 15 residues. Germline V gives CDR1 SQVTM, CDR2 ANQGSEA. V gave up 5 bases and J gave up 5 bases; unmatched junction bases: 10. The CDR3 protein is CSVNRVSGRNNEQFF. The CDR3 bases are TGCAGCGTTAATAGGGTGAGCGGGAGGAACAATGAGCAGTTCTTC.

This clonotype was detected only a few times. This rearrangement joins TRBV12-3 or TRBV12-4 to TRBJ1-5; D is unresolved. V was pared by 3 bases and J by 3 bases, with 15 bases between. There are 16 residues in the CDR3. The CDR3 loop reads CASSLSPGSLNQPQHF. The CDR3 DNA sequence: TGTGCCAGCAGTTTGTCCCCGGGATCCCTCAATCAGCCCCAGCATTTT.

The rearrangement links TRBV3-1 to TRBJ2-1; D unclear. The germline gives CDR1 LGHDT, CDR2 YNNKEL (reference sequence). Trimming removed 0 bases at V and 9 bases at J, with 12 bases between. The CDR3 runs 14 residues. In DNA form, the CDR3 reads TGTGCCAGCAGCCAAGATCGCCTAAATAGTGAGCAGTTCTTC. It yields the protein CASSQDRLNSEQFF.

This clonotype was observed many times. The chain has TRBV12-3 or TRBV12-4 and TRBJ2-7; D is possibly TRBD1 (6 bases). CDR3 length: 14 residues. The V and J ends lost 3 bases and 1 base respectively, with 10 bases between them. For the CDR3, the DNA is TGTGCCAGCAGTTTGGGTCAGGGGTCCTACGAGCAGTACTTC. This codes for CASSLGQGSYEQYF.

The CDR3 spells CASSGGRTTDTQYF. The CDR3 DNA reads TGTGCCAGCAGCGGCGGGAGGACCACAGATACGCAGTATTTT. The genes are TRBV6-2 or TRBV6-3 and TRBJ2-3; 8 bases align to TRBD2. Unmatched junction bases numbered 4, after V lost 6 bases and J lost 2 bases. Germline V lookup: CDR1 MNHEY, CDR2 SVGEGT. The CDR3 extends over 14 amino acids.

The V call is TRBV30, the J call TRBJ2-1; 12 bases map to TRBD2. In germline, CDR1 is GTSNPN, CDR2 SVGIG (reference sequence). V was pared by 3 bases and J by 6 bases, with 0 bases of the junction left unmatched. The CDR3 extends over 13 amino acids. The CDR3 DNA sequence: TGTGCCTGGAGGACTAGCGGGAGCAATGAGCAGTTCTTC. Amino acid sequence: CAWRTSGSNEQFF.

This clonotype was seen more than once but under ten times. The chain joins TRBV6-1 to TRBJ2-2, with D possibly being TRBD1 (7 bases). There are 13 residues in the CDR3. The V gene's germline CDR1 is MNHNS and CDR2 SASEGT. Deletions cut 10 bases from V and 2 bases from J, with 11 bases between. In nucleotides, the CDR3 is TGTGCCACCCAGGGGGGAAACACCGGGGAGCTGTTTTTT. Encoded protein: CATQGGNTGELFF.

This clonotype was recorded at least ten times. V and J are TRBV5-1 and TRBJ1-1; D gene unclear. CDR3 length: 15 amino acids. The V gene lost 0 bases and the J gene lost 1 base, with 10 bases spanning the gap. Germline assignment: CDR1 SGHRS and CDR2 YFSETQ. The CDR3 region has the DNA TGCGCCAGCAGCTTGGCGGGGAGTCGGAACACTGAAGCTTTCTTT. It codes for CASSLAGSRNTEAFF.

This clonotype came up a few times. The chain carries TRBV20-1 and TRBJ2-1, with TRBD2 matching 9 bases. Germline V gene sequence: CDR1 DFQATT, CDR2 SNEGSKA (reference sequence). J gave up 4 bases and V 3 bases, and 4 bases lay outside the gene matches. This CDR3 has 14 residues. The DNA for the CDR3 is TGCAGTGCTAGTACCAGCGGGAGGTACAATGAGCAGTTCTTC. Residues: CSASTSGRYNEQFF.

This clonotype occurred many times. This chain connects TRBV27 to TRBJ2-1; 7 nucleotides agree with TRBD2. Germline CDR1 and CDR2: MNHEY and SMNVEV (reference sequence). This CDR3 has 11 residues. V lost 3 bases to trimming and J lost 11 bases; unmatched junction nucleotides: 1. The CDR3 loop is CASSLGGKQFF. The CDR3 region has the DNA TGTGCCAGCAGTTTGGGGGGGAAGCAGTTCTTC.